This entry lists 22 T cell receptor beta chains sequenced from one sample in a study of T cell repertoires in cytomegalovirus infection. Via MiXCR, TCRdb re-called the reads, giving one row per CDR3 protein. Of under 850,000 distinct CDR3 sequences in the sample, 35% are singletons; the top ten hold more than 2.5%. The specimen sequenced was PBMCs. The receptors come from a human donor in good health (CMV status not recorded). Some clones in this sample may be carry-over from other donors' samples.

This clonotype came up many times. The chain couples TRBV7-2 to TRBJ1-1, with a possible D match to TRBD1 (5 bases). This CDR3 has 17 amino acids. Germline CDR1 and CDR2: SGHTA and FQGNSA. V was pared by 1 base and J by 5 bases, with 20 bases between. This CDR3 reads CASSLGRWAGRRTEAFF. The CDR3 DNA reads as TGTGCCAGCAGCTTAGGGAGGTGGGCAGGGAGGAGGACTGAAGCTTTCTTT.

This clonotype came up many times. CDR3 nucleotide sequence: TGTGCCAGCAGCCTAAGACAGGGGAAGGGATATGGCTACACCTTC. Its translation is CASSLRQGKGYGYTF. The V call is TRBV7-2, the J call TRBJ1-2; 8 nucleotides align to TRBD1. Per the germline V gene, CDR1 is SGHTA and CDR2 is FQGNSA. This CDR3 region has 15 residues. Unmatched junction bases numbered 10, after V lost 5 bases and J lost 5 bases. Full variable domain (rest looked up from reference TRBV7-2 and TRBJ1-2): GAGVSQSPSNKVTEKGKDVELRCDPISGHTALYWYRQSLGQGLEFLIYFQGNSAPDKSGLPSDRFSAERTGGSVSTLTIQRTQQEDSAVYLCASSLRQGKGYGYTFGSGTRLTVV.

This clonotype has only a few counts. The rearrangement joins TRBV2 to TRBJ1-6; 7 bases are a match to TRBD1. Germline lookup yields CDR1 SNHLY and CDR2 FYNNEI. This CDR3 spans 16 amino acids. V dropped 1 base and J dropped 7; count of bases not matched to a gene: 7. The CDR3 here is CASSEGGTAQNSPLHF. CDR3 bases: TGTGCCAGCAGTGAAGGGGGGACAGCCCAAAATTCACCCCTCCACTTT.

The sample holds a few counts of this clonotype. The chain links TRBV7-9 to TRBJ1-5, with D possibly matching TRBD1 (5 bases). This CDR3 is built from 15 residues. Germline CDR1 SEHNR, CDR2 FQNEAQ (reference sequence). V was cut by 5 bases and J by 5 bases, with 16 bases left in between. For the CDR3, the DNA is TGTGCCAGCAGCCCCAACGGGGACCCACATCAGCCCCAGCATTTT. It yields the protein CASSPNGDPHQPQHF.

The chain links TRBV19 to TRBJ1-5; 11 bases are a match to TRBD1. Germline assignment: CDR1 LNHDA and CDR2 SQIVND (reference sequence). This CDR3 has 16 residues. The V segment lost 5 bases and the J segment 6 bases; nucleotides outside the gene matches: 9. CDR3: CASSPVDRGRSQPQHF. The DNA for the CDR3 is TGTGCCAGTAGTCCGGTGGACAGGGGGCGCAGTCAGCCCCAGCATTTT. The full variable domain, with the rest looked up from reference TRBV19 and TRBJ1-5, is DGGITQSPKYLFRKEGQNVTLSCEQNLNHDAMYWYRQDPGQGLRLIYYSQIVNDFQKGDIAEGYSVSREKKESFPLTVTSAQKNPTAFYLCASSPVDRGRSQPQHFGDGTRLSIL.

The DNA for the CDR3 is TGCGCCAGCAGCTCGAGTCTCATGAACACTGAAGCTTTCTTT. Its protein is CASSSSLMNTEAFF. This chain connects TRBV5-1 to TRBJ1-1, with D hard to call. Germline lookup yields CDR1 SGHRS and CDR2 YFSETQ. Trimming took 3 bases from V and 0 from J, leaving 9 bases between them. There are 14 residues in the CDR3.

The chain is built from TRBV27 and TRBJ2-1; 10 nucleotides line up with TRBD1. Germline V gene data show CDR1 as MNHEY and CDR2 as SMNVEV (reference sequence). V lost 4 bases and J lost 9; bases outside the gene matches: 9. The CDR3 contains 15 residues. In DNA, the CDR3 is TGTGCCAGCAGTTCCCCGGGACAGGGGAGTACTGAGCAGTTCTTC. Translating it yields CASSSPGQGSTEQFF.

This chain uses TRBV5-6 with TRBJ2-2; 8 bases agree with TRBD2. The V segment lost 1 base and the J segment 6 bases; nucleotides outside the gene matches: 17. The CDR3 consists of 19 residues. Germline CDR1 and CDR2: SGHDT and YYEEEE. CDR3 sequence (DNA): TGTGCCAGCAGCTTGCAAGGGCGGGGGCGGACTAGCCTTGCCGGGGAGCTGTTTTTT. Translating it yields CASSLQGRGRTSLAGELFF.

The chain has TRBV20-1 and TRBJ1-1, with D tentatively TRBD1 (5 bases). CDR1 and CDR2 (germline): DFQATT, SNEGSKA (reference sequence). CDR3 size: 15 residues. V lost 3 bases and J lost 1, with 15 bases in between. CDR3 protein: CSASRADTGNTEAFF. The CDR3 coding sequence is TGCAGTGCTAGTCGGGCCGATACAGGGAACACTGAAGCTTTCTTT.

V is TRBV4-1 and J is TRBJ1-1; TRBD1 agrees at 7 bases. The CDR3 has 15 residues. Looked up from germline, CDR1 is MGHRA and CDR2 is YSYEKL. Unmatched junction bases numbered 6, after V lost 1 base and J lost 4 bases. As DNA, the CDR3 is TGCGCCAGCAGCCAAGTGTATAGGGGGCCCACTGAAGCTTTCTTT. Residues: CASSQVYRGPTEAFF.

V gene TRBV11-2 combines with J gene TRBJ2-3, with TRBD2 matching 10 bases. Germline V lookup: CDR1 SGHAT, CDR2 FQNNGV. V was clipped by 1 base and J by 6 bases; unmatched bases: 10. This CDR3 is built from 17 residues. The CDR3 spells CASSLVGLAGEGDTQYF. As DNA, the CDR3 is TGTGCCAGCAGCTTAGTTGGCCTAGCGGGAGAGGGGGATACGCAGTATTTT.

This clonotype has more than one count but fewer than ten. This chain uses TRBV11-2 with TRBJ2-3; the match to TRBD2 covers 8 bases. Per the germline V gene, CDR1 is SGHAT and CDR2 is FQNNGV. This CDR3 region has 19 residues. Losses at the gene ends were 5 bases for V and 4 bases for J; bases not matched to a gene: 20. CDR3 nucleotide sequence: TGTGCCAGCAGCGTCCCCGTAGCGGGGCCAACCCTTTTCTCAGATACGCAGTATTTT. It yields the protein CASSVPVAGPTLFSDTQYF.

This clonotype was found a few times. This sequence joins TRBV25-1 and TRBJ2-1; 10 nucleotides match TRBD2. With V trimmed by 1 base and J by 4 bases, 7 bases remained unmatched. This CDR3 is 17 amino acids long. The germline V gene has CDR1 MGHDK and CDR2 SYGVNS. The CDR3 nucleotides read TGTGCCAGCAGTGAATGGGCCGGGACTAGCGTATACAATGAGCAGTTCTTC. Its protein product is CASSEWAGTSVYNEQFF. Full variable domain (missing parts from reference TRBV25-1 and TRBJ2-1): EADIYQTPRYLVIGTGKKITLECSQTMGHDKMYWYQQDPGMELHLIHYSYGVNSTEKGDLSSESTVSRIRTEHFPLTLESARPSHTSQYLCASSEWAGTSVYNEQFFGPGTRLTVL.

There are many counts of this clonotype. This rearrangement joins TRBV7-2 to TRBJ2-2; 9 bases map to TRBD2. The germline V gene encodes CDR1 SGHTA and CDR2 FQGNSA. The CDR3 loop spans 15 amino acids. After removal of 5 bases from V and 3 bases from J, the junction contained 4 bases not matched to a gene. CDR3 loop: CASSPRLADTGELFF. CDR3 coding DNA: TGTGCCAGCAGCCCGAGACTAGCGGACACCGGGGAGCTGTTTTTT.

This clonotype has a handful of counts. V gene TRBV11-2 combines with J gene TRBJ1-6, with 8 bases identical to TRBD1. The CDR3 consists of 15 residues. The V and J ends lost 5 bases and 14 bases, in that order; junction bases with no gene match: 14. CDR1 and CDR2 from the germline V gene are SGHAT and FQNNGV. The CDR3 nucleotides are TGTGCCAGCAGCCTTAGGGGGACAGGACGGGCTGCCCTCCACTTT. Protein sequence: CASSLRGTGRAALHF.

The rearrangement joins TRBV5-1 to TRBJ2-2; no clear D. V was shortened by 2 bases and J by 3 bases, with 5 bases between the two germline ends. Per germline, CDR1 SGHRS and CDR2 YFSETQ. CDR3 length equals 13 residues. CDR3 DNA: TGCGCCAGCAGCTTCCAGGACACCGGGGAGCTGTTTTTT. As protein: CASSFQDTGELFF.

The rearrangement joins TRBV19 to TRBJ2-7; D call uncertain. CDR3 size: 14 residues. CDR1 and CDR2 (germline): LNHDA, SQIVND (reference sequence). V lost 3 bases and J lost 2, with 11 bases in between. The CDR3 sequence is CASSIEGLPYEQYF. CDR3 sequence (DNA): TGTGCCAGTAGTATCGAAGGTTTGCCCTACGAGCAGTACTTC.

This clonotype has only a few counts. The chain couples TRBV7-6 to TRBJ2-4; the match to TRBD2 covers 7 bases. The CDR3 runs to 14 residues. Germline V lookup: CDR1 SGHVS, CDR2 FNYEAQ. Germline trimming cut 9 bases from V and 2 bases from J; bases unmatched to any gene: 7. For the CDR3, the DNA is TGTGCCAGTGGGATGGGGGGGACCAAAAACATTCAGTACTTC. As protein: CASGMGGTKNIQYF. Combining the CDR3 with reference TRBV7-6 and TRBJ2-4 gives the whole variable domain GAGVSQSPRYKVTKRGQDVALRCDPISGHVSLYWYRQALGQGPEFLTYFNYEAQQDKSGLPNDRFSAERPEGSISTLTIQRTEQRDSAMYRCASGMGGTKNIQYFGAGTRLSVL.

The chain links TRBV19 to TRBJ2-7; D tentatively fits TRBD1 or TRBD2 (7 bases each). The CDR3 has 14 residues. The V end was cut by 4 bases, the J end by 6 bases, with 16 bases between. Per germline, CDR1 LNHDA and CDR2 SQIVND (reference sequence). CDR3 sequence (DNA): TGTGCCAGTAGTACCAGGACAGGCGGGGGCGAGCAGTACTTC. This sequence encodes CASSTRTGGGEQYF.

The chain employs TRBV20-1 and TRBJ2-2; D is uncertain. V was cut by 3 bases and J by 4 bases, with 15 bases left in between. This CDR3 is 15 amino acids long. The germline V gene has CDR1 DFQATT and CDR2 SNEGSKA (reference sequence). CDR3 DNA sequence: TGCAGTGCTAGGGGCCATATCAGAGGCACCGGGGAGCTGTTTTTT. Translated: CSARGHIRGTGELFF.

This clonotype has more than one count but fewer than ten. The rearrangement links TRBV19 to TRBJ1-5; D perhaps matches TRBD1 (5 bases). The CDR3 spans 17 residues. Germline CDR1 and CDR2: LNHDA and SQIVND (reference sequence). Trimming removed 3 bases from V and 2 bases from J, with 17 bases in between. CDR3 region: CASSMGYRLLGNQPQHF. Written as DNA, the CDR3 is TGTGCCAGTAGTATGGGGTACAGGTTACTCGGCAATCAGCCCCAGCATTTT.

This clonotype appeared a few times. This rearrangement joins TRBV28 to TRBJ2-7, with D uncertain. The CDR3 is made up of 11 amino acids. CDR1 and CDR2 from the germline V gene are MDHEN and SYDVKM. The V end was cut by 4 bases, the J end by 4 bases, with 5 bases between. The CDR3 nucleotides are TGTGCCAGCAGTTGGCGATACGAGCAGTACTTC. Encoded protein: CASSWRYEQYF.